These T cell receptor beta chains were read from a single sample in a study of identical twins. TCRdb itself ran the 5' RACE reads through MiXCR, one entry per CDR3 protein. The data contain 550,000 to 800,000 distinct CDR3 sequences, under 8.5% of them singletons. These same records also appear under a second study, on yellow fever vaccine responses in identical twins.

Sequenced sample: PBMCs. Source of these receptors: a woman aged 18-29 years in good health. Both conserved end residues are part of each CDR3. D genes are given only for firm matches. Rows may omit the clone size; those that give it use once, few, many or a size class.

abundance	j_gene	len	d_gene	v_gene	CDR3nt	CDR3aa
few	TRBJ1-1	13	-	TRBV7-2	TGTGCCAGCAGCTTAGTCACGTCCACTGAAGCTTTCTTT	CASSLVTSTEAFF
many	TRBJ2-2	17	-	TRBV5-1	TGCGCCAGCAGCCCTGCTAGCCAGCGCGGAGGCACCGGGGAGCTGTTTTTT	CASSPASQRGGTGELFF
few	TRBJ2-1	16	TRBD2	TRBV5-1	TGCGCCAGCAGCTTGGGGGGAGGGACTGCCTACAATGAGCAGTTCTTC	CASSLGGGTAYNEQFF
many	TRBJ2-3	14	-	TRBV6-1	TGTGCCAGCAGGGACGCCGGGGGGCTAGATACGCAGTATTTT	CASRDAGGLDTQYF
many	TRBJ2-2	16	TRBD2	TRBV20-1	TGCAGTGCCTCTCGTAGCGGGGGGGGGAACACCGGGGAGCTGTTTTTT	CSASRSGGGNTGELFF
-	TRBJ1-2	14	TRBD1	TRBV6-2/TRBV6-3	TGTGCCAGCAGTCGAACAGGGGGCGCGGGAGGCTACACCTTC	CASSRTGGAGGYTF
-	TRBJ2-2	15	-	TRBV5-1	TGCGCCAGCAGCTTGGCTAGCACCTACACCGGGGAGCTGTTTTTT	CASSLASTYTGELFF
few	TRBJ2-3	13	-	TRBV20-1	TGCAGTGCTAACCGTGGGGGGACAGATACGCAGTATTTT	CSANRGGTDTQYF
many	TRBJ2-5	14	TRBD1	TRBV20-1	TGCAGTGCTGGAAAGACAGGGAGAGAAGAGACCCAGTACTTC	CSAGKTGREETQYF
few	TRBJ2-3	17	-	TRBV12-3/TRBV12-4	TGTGCCAGCAGTTTAATCGTGTGGGACAAAAGCACAGATACGCAGTATTTT	CASSLIVWDKSTDTQYF
few	TRBJ2-4	14	-	TRBV15	TGTGCCACCAGCAGAGATCTTGGGGACCAGATTCAGTACTTC	CATSRDLGDQIQYF
-	TRBJ2-3	15	TRBD1	TRBV12-3/TRBV12-4	TGTGCCAGCAGTTCCGGACAGGATGTTACAGATACGCAGTATTTT	CASSSGQDVTDTQYF
few	TRBJ2-3	16	-	TRBV28	TGTGCCAGCAGCTCTCCGGGACTCAGTGACACAGATACGCAGTATTTT	CASSSPGLSDTDTQYF
-	TRBJ2-3	15	TRBD1	TRBV20-1	TGCAGTGCTAGTTACGGGACAGGGTTTACAGATACGCAGTATTTT	CSASYGTGFTDTQYF
many	TRBJ2-2	14	-	TRBV7-6	TGTGCCAGCAGCCCTGGGGGCTACACCGGGGAGCTGTTTTTT	CASSPGGYTGELFF
many	TRBJ2-7	15	TRBD2	TRBV10-3	TGTGCCATCAGAGCGATAGCGGGAGTGGTTGACGAGCAGTACTTC	CAIRAIAGVVDEQYF
few	TRBJ1-5	14	-	TRBV10-3	TGTGCCATCAGTGAGTCGAGTCGACGCGGGCCCCAGCATTTT	CAISESSRRGPQHF
many	TRBJ1-3	16	-	TRBV28	TGTGCCAGCAGTCCGGGACAAGGCTTCTCTGGAAACACCATATATTTT	CASSPGQGFSGNTIYF
-	TRBJ2-6	17	TRBD1	TRBV11-2	TGTGCCAGCAGCCACCTAAGGGGGCCCTCTGGGGCCAACGTCCTGACTTTC	CASSHLRGPSGANVLTF
many	TRBJ1-1	13	TRBD1	TRBV12-3/TRBV12-4	TGTGCCAGCAGTCCTCGCTTCGACAGGGGGGCTTTCTTT	CASSPRFDRGAFF
-	TRBJ1-6	16	TRBD1	TRBV20-1	TGCAGTGCTAGAGAGGCAGGGGGCATCTATAATTCACCCCTCCACTTT	CSAREAGGIYNSPLHF
many	TRBJ2-5	15	-	TRBV27	TGTGCCAGCAGTCAGAGCTTACAGGGTTTGGAGACCCAGTACTTC	CASSQSLQGLETQYF
-	TRBJ2-7	15	TRBD1	TRBV12-3/TRBV12-4	TGTGCCAGCAGTCCGGACAGGGACAACACCTACGAGCAGTACTTC	CASSPDRDNTYEQYF
-	TRBJ2-3	18	TRBD2	TRBV24-1	TGTGCCACCAGTGATACGCTGGCTGGACTAGCGGGTACAGATACGCAGTATTTT	CATSDTLAGLAGTDTQYF
-	TRBJ2-2	16	TRBD2	TRBV2	TGTGCCAGCAGGAAACTAGCGGGAGGGGGCACCGGGGAGCTGTTTTTT	CASRKLAGGGTGELFF
few	TRBJ2-2	14	-	TRBV5-1	TGCGCCAGCAGCTTGGTGGCTCTCTCCGGGGAGCTGTTTTTT	CASSLVALSGELFF
few	TRBJ1-6	14	-	TRBV28	TGTGCCAGCAGTTTTGGAAGGGGAAATTCACCCCTCCACTTT	CASSFGRGNSPLHF
-	TRBJ1-1	13	TRBD1	TRBV7-2	TGTGCCAGCAGCCCGCCGGGACAGGGTGAAGCTTTCTTT	CASSPPGQGEAFF
many	TRBJ1-1	17	-	TRBV4-1	TGCGCCAGCAGCCCCCCCGAGGGAGGGCCCGTGAACACTGAAGCTTTCTTT	CASSPPEGGPVNTEAFF
few	TRBJ2-1	15	TRBD1	TRBV7-3	TGTGCCAGCAGCAACCCCCAGGGGGAATACAATGAGCAGTTCTTC	CASSNPQGEYNEQFF
-	TRBJ2-5	12	TRBD2	TRBV20-1	TGCAGTCCATGGGGGGGCCAAGAGACCCAGTACTTC	CSPWGGQETQYF
-	TRBJ2-7	13	TRBD1	TRBV20-1	TGCAGTGCCCTGACAGGGAAGATCTACGAGCAGTACTTC	CSALTGKIYEQYF
-	TRBJ2-3	15	-	TRBV29-1	TGCAGCGTTGAAGAGGCGGGGGCTGGCACAGATACGCAGTATTTT	CSVEEAGAGTDTQYF
-	TRBJ2-7	13	-	TRBV20-1	TGCAGTGCTAGTCGAGAGAGTAACTACGAGCAGTACTTC	CSASRESNYEQYF
few	TRBJ2-1	15	TRBD2	TRBV20-1	TGCAGTGCTAGTAGGGCTAGCGGGGCGGTGAATGAGCAGTTCTTC	CSASRASGAVNEQFF
few	TRBJ1-4	15	-	TRBV21-1	TGTGCCAGCACCTCTAAGGGCCTACGGGAGGAAAAACTGTTTTTT	CASTSKGLREEKLFF
-	TRBJ2-7	12	-	TRBV28	TGTGCCAGCAGGGACAGCTACTACGAGCAGTACTTC	CASRDSYYEQYF
many	TRBJ1-6	16	-	TRBV27	TGTGCCAGCAGTGCGGGGTCCGGTGGGCAGCACTCACCCCTCCACTTT	CASSAGSGGQHSPLHF
few	TRBJ2-1	13	-	TRBV12-3/TRBV12-4	TGTGCCAGCAGTTTAACAGGGATCGATGAGCAGTTCTTC	CASSLTGIDEQFF
many	TRBJ1-1	13	-	TRBV20-1	TGCAGTGCTAGAAAACACTCGAACACTGAAGCTTTCTTT	CSARKHSNTEAFF
many	TRBJ2-6	15	-	TRBV20-1	TGCAGTGCTAGAGATCGGGGGTCTGGGGCCAACGTCCTGACTTTC	CSARDRGSGANVLTF
-	TRBJ2-3	13	-	TRBV29-1	TGCAGCGTCTGCCCATCTAGCACAGATACGCAGTATTTT	CSVCPSSTDTQYF
-	TRBJ2-1	16	-	TRBV24-1	TGTGCCACCAGTGATCCCAGCCGTGCGCCCAACAATGAGCAGTTCTTC	CATSDPSRAPNNEQFF
few	TRBJ2-3	13	-	TRBV12-3/TRBV12-4	TGTGCCAGCAGTTGGTTGGACACAGATACGCAGTATTTT	CASSWLDTDTQYF
-	TRBJ2-2	14	-	TRBV23-1	TGCGCCAGCAGTCCAAAGGCGGGTCCCGGGGAGCTGTTTTTT	CASSPKAGPGELFF
-	TRBJ2-3	15	-	TRBV5-1	TGCGCCAGCAGCCCGGGGGTATGGGGCACAGATACGCAGTATTTT	CASSPGVWGTDTQYF
few	TRBJ1-5	12	-	TRBV20-1	TGCAGTGCTCAACGGAGCAATCAGCCCCAGCATTTT	CSAQRSNQPQHF
few	TRBJ1-1	13	-	TRBV6-5	TGTGCCAGCAGTTACACAGGGTACACTGAAGCTTTCTTT	CASSYTGYTEAFF